This TCR beta chain was captured by sequencing in a study of blood T cell repertoires in COVID-19. Background on the study: Specimens from acute and convalescent COVID-19 originated in the United States, Italy and Spain. Sources were T cells, B-cell-depleted T cells, or PBMCs; the material itself was cDNA or gDNA.

Using immunoSEQ multiplex PCR, the repertoire was profiled, and TCRdb retains in-frame clones only, with some absent. The profile covers about 51,000 clones, with around 93% appearing a single time and more than 3% taken by the ten largest. The CDR3 runs to 11 residues. From germline, CDR1 is SNHLY and CDR2 FYNNEI. Trimming pared 7 bases from V and 4 bases from J, leaving 4 bases between. The J gene is TRBJ2-2, the V gene TRBV2; no clear D gene. This TCR derives from a man over 45 with acute or convalescent COVID-19. The sample was peripheral blood. CDR3 in amino acids: CASTFTGELFF. The CDR3 DNA reads as TGTGCCAGCACATTCACCGGGGAGCTGTTTTTT.